This passage covers 6 T cell receptor beta chains from one sample sequenced in a study of blood T cells in healthy people across ages. For the second PCR, which ran for 7 to 11 cycles, a sample-barcoded 5' primer and a J-beta primer mix were used. TCRdb itself ran the 5' RACE reads through MiXCR, one entry per CDR3 protein. The sample lists under 2,000,000 distinct CDR3 sequences, roughly 50% seen once, with around 2.1% in the top ten. The sequencing sample was made of blood. These receptors were obtained from a woman aged 40 to 50 in good health.

The chain is built from TRBV9 and TRBJ2-1, with TRBD2 identical over 10 bases. Germline CDR1 and CDR2: SGDLS and YYNGEE. After removal of 4 bases from V and 2 bases from J, the junction contained 6 bases not matched to a gene. The CDR3 loop spans 16 amino acids. In nucleotides, the CDR3 is TGTGCCAGCAGCCCGTCCCTAGCGGGGGCCTACAATGAGCAGTTCTTC. This gives the protein CASSPSLAGAYNEQFF.

The chain uses TRBV3-1 and TRBJ2-7; D possibly corresponds to TRBD2 (5 bases). With the DNA end fitting TRBJ2-5 better, the J assignment may be wrong. There are 15 residues in the CDR3. CDR1 and CDR2 (germline): LGHDT, YNNKEL (reference sequence). The CDR3 DNA follows: TGTGCCAGCAGTAAAACTAGGGATAACCAAGAGACCCAGTACTTC. Its translation: CASSKTRDNQETQYF.

This clonotype was found once. The chain has TRBV10-3 and TRBJ2-1; 8 bases are shared with TRBD1. The CDR3 covers 15 residues. The V and J ends lost 3 bases and 9 bases, in that order; junction bases with no gene match: 10. Germline loops: CDR1 ENHRY, CDR2 SYGVKD. Here the CDR3 DNA reads TGTGCCATCAGTGACGGGACAGGATTTACCGGTGAGCAGTTCTTC. Encoded protein: CAISDGTGFTGEQFF.

This clonotype was seen only once. The chain carries TRBV7-8 and TRBJ2-4; 7 nucleotides align to TRBD1. The DNA end is a closer match to TRBJ2-7, so the J assignment may be wrong. CDR3 size: 15 residues. Germline CDR1 is SGHVS and CDR2 is FQNEAQ. CDR3 DNA: TGTGCCAGCAGCACGACGACAGGGATCCTGGACGAGCAGTACTTC. Residues: CASSTTTGILDEQYF.

V gene TRBV27 combines with J gene TRBJ2-7, with a possible D match to TRBD1 (6 bases). V lost 1 base to trimming and J lost 1 base, with 14 bases between them. The germline CDR1 and CDR2 sequences are MNHEY and SMNVEV (reference sequence). The CDR3 consists of 16 residues. Here the CDR3 DNA reads TGTGCCAGCAGTTTATTCCCTGTGGACAGTTCCTACGAGCAGTACTTC. Translated, it gives CASSLFPVDSSYEQYF.

This clonotype was observed a handful of times. The CDR3 spells CASSDTSGGYNEQFF. In DNA form, the CDR3 reads TGTGCCAGCAGCGATACTAGCGGGGGGTACAATGAGCAGTTCTTC. The chain has TRBV6-5 and TRBJ2-1; TRBD2 agrees at 12 bases. After removal of 6 bases from V and 4 bases from J, the junction contained 4 bases not matched to a gene. From germline, CDR1 is MNHEY and CDR2 SVGAGI. The CDR3 has 15 residues.